This is a list of T cell receptor beta chains from one sample in a study of shared clonotypes between healthy human individuals. Using immunoSEQ multiplex PCR, the repertoire was profiled, and TCRdb retains in-frame clones only, with some absent. The sample has about 580,000 clones, roughly 98% seen once. The sequenced sample consisted of naive CD8+ T cells sorted from blood. The receptor source for this set is a man in his thirties or forties in good health. The CDR3 runs from the conserved cysteine through the conserved F or W. The D gene is left open where the match is weak. Clone size, where shown, is once, few, many, or a class for clones that have expanded.

size: -; V: TRBV19; D: -; J: TRBJ1-1; CDR3: CASNEGPTTEAFF; DNA: TGTGCCAGTAACGAAGGTCCAACCACTGAAGCTTTCTTT
size: -; V: TRBV6-5; D: -; J: TRBJ2-2; CDR3: CASSYTPNTGELFF; DNA: TGTGCCAGCAGTTACACCCCGAACACCGGGGAGCTGTTTTTT
size: -; V: TRBV15; D: TRBD1; J: TRBJ2-2; CDR3: CATSRTGGNTGELFF; DNA: TGTGCCACCAGCCGAACAGGGGGCAACACCGGGGAGCTGTTTTTT
size: -; V: TRBV7-9; D: -; J: TRBJ1-5; CDR3: CASSSSQGTQPQHF; DNA: TGTGCCAGCAGCTCGTCCCAGGGTACTCAGCCCCAGCATTTT
size: -; V: TRBV14; D: -; J: TRBJ2-7; CDR3: CASSRSRRQGYLYEQYF; DNA: TGTGCCAGCAGCCGCTCCCGGAGGCAGGGATATCTGTACGAGCAGTACTTC
size: once; V: TRBV10-1; D: TRBD1; J: TRBJ2-5; CDR3: CASIPGQGQETQYF; DNA: TGCGCCAGCATTCCGGGACAGGGGCAAGAGACCCAGTACTTC
size: once; V: TRBV28; D: -; J: TRBJ2-4; CDR3: CASSPRWVGLQYF; DNA: TGTGCCAGCAGCCCGCGGTGGGTGGGACTTCAGTACTTC
size: -; V: TRBV10-1; D: -; J: TRBJ2-2; CDR3: CASSELSTRGTGELFF; DNA: TGCGCCAGCAGTGAGTTAAGTACACGGGGCACCGGGGAGCTGTTTTTT
size: -; V: TRBV2; D: -; J: TRBJ1-2; CDR3: CASSPLSYGYTF; DNA: TGTGCCAGCAGTCCCCTTTCTTATGGCTACACCTTC
size: -; V: TRBV9; D: -; J: TRBJ2-7; CDR3: CASSVNDLRPRYF; DNA: TGTGCCAGCAGCGTAAATGACCTTCGTCCGCGGTACTTC
size: -; V: TRBV19; D: TRBD2; J: TRBJ2-7; CDR3: CASSLSGSSYEQYF; DNA: TGTGCCAGTAGCCTTAGCGGGAGCTCCTACGAGCAGTACTTC
size: -; V: TRBV7-8; D: -; J: TRBJ1-5; CDR3: CASSPVRVSNQPQHF; DNA: TGTGCCAGCAGCCCCGTCAGGGTCAGCAATCAGCCCCAGCATTTT
size: -; V: TRBV27; D: -; J: TRBJ2-5; CDR3: CASSPQGWETQYF; DNA: TGTGCCAGCAGCCCACAGGGATGGGAGACCCAGTACTTC
size: -; V: TRBV5-4; D: -; J: TRBJ2-5; CDR3: CASSWNGNYQETQYF; DNA: TGTGCCAGCAGCTGGAACGGGAATTACCAAGAGACCCAGTACTTC
size: -; V: TRBV7-6; D: -; J: TRBJ1-4; CDR3: CASSQPSGGGLEKLFF; DNA: TGTGCCAGCAGCCAACCGTCAGGCGGGGGCTTAGAAAAACTGTTTTTT
size: -; V: TRBV7-9; D: -; J: TRBJ2-7; CDR3: CASSPPPGQGPTYEQYF; DNA: TGTGCCAGCAGTCCCCCCCCCGGGCAGGGACCTACCTACGAGCAGTACTTC
size: -; V: TRBV30; D: TRBD1; J: TRBJ2-5; CDR3: CAWSVLGTARETQYF; DNA: TGTGCCTGGAGTGTACTTGGGACAGCTCGGGAGACCCAGTACTTC
size: once; V: TRBV5-1; D: -; J: TRBJ2-1; CDR3: CASSLDNEQFF; DNA: TGCGCCAGCAGCCTGGACAATGAGCAGTTCTTC
size: -; V: TRBV29-1; D: -; J: TRBJ1-1; CDR3: CSVEEGTGTRDTEAFF; DNA: TGCAGCGTTGAAGAAGGAACGGGAACCCGAGACACTGAAGCTTTCTTT
size: -; V: TRBV2; D: -; J: TRBJ2-1; CDR3: CASSLQDYNEQFF; DNA: TGTGCCAGCAGTTTGCAGGATTACAATGAGCAGTTCTTC
size: -; V: TRBV6-1; D: -; J: TRBJ1-5; CDR3: CASSDLGGAEQPQHF; DNA: TGTGCCAGCAGTGATCTCGGGGGAGCGGAGCAGCCCCAGCATTTT
size: -; V: TRBV10-3; D: -; J: TRBJ2-7; CDR3: CAISDWRDFSYEQYF; DNA: TGTGCCATCAGTGACTGGCGGGATTTCTCCTACGAGCAGTACTTC
size: -; V: TRBV29-1; D: -; J: TRBJ1-2; CDR3: CSASPVIQGRANYGYTF; DNA: TGCAGCGCATCACCCGTCATACAGGGTCGAGCTAACTATGGCTACACCTTC
size: -; V: TRBV11-2; D: -; J: TRBJ2-2; CDR3: CASSLGDTGNTGELFF; DNA: TGTGCCAGCAGCTTAGGGGATACTGGGAACACCGGGGAGCTGTTTTTT